This TCR beta chain was recorded in a study of CD8 T cells in Susac syndrome. CD8+ and CD4+ T cells circulating in blood were sequenced for TCR beta. Control patients had untreated stable or active relapsing-remitting multiple sclerosis by revised McDonald criteria. Random hexamers primed reverse transcription of 0.5 to 1 ug RNA. TCR beta CDR3 was amplified by immunoSEQ covering 54 Vbeta and 13 Jbeta. Each CDR3 protein is one row after TCRdb ran MiXCR on the immunoSEQ multiplex PCR reads. The sample records 90,000 to 150,000 distinct CDR3 sequences, about 92% being singletons. This CDR3 region has 11 residues. Trimming took off 3 bases at V and 11 bases at J, with 10 bases between the two ends. In its sample, this clonotype was seen a few times.

This TCR derives from a human donor with multiple sclerosis. V usage is TRBV12-3 or TRBV12-4 and J usage is TRBJ1-2; TRBD1 might be the D (6 bases). The specimen was CD4+ T cells from PBMCs. The CDR3 region has the DNA TGTGCCAGCAGTTTGGTCCAGGGGTACACCTTC. Its protein is CASSLVQGYTF.